In its sample, the clone carrying this TCR beta chain was seen many times. Antigen unknown. The sample originates from a study of CD8 T cells in ankylosing spondylitis. V lost 6 bases, J lost 3 bases, and 11 bases lay in between. The CDR3 consists of 13 residues. Germline V lookup: CDR1 LNHDA, CDR2 SQIVND (reference sequence). Whole-study findings and limits: Matched ankylosing spondylitis synovial fluid reportedly contained a significantly enriched population of disease-linked clones. A TCR beta motif of several highly homologous variants seemed to mark ankylosing spondylitis blood. Researchers report that disease-linked clones proved CD8+ and relatively rare in peripheral blood.

The TCR beta libraries were generated through quantitative 5'-RACE incorporating molecular barcodes. TCRdb passed the 5' RACE reads through MiXCR, listing each CDR3 protein once. The table shows some 63,000 distinct CDR3 sequences, with more than 5.5% occurring only once. The chain carries TRBV19 and TRBJ1-2; unclear D gene. The TCR originated in a male donor with ankylosing spondylitis. The sequencing input was synovial fluid, either unsorted or a sorted T cell fraction (not recorded which). The CDR3 is CASSGFEDYGYTF. The CDR3 coding sequence is TGTGCCAGTAGCGGGTTCGAGGACTATGGCTACACCTTC.